This T cell receptor beta chain is from a study of STAT3 mutations in large granular lymphocyte leukemia. Overall study: Canonical activating STAT3 mutations were detected in roughly half of the longitudinally sequenced T-LGLL patients. Roughly 42% of treated T-LGLL patients showed hematologic response to immunosuppression. Overall study findings and caveats: Treatment regimens differed across patients between samplings. All newly emerging clones after therapy were STAT3 wild type. Every T-LGLL patient had at least one immunodominant TCRbeta clonotype.

The CDR3 totals 15 residues. The germline V and J ends were trimmed by 0 bases and 3 bases, with 12 bases remaining between them. The germline gives CDR1 SGHRS, CDR2 YFSETQ. Sequenced by immunoSEQ multiplex PCR; TCRdb stores in-frame clones only, minus some. The profile shows 7,000 to 9,500 clones, roughly 70% of them singletons. As for this clone: What it binds is not known.

The specimen was peripheral blood mononuclear cells. This chain uses TRBV5-1 with TRBJ2-5; D not certain. This sequence originates from a middle-aged woman with T-cell large granular lymphocyte leukemia. Some clones in this sample may be carry-over from other donors' samples. CDR3 DNA sequence: TGCGCCAGCAGCTTGGGATCGACGGTCAAAGAGACCCAGTACTTC. Its translation: CASSLGSTVKETQYF.